One and the same sample provided the 5 T cell receptor beta chains below, sequenced in a study of human versus mouse CDR3 diversity and MHC coevolution. Produced via immunoSEQ multiplex PCR; TCRdb's table is partial and in-frame only. The sample yields around 74,000 clones, around 92% seen once. The sequenced sample consisted of naive CD4+ T cells from blood. Indicated subset: CD45RO-negative CD62L-positive naive CD4 T cells. Receptors were obtained from a person aged 30-69 years in good health.

The rearrangement links TRBV6-1 to TRBJ2-7; TRBD2 agrees at 13 bases. This CDR3 comprises 14 residues. CDR1 and CDR2 from the germline V gene are MNHNS and SASEGT. Trimming cost V 7 bases and J 3 bases; bases outside gene matches: 3. The CDR3 DNA is TGTGCCAGCATCCGGACTAGCGGGAGCTACGAGCAGTACTTC. Protein product: CASIRTSGSYEQYF.

The chain couples TRBV7-3 to TRBJ1-2; the D is unclear. This CDR3 is built from 14 residues. The ends were cut back, 2 bases at V and 5 bases at J, with 12 bases in the middle. CDR1 is SGHTA and CDR2 is FQGTGA in the germline V gene. CDR3 residues: CASSLDSTNYGYTF. In nucleotides, the CDR3 is TGTGCCAGCAGCTTAGATAGCACAAATTATGGCTACACCTTC.

The chain carries TRBV11-1 and TRBJ1-5; D is unclear. V shed 3 bases and J shed 3 bases, with 6 bases lying between them. The germline V gene has CDR1 SGHAT and CDR2 FQDESV (reference sequence). The CDR3 is 13 amino acids. The CDR3 sequence: CASSLSDNQPQHF. As DNA, the CDR3 is TGTGCCAGCAGCTTGTCAGACAATCAGCCCCAGCATTTT.

The chain couples TRBV30 to TRBJ2-7; TRBD1 agrees at 8 bases. In germline, CDR1 is GTSNPN, CDR2 SVGIG (reference sequence). With 1 base clipped from V and 3 bases from J, the junction kept 8 bases outside the gene matches. The CDR3 is made up of 15 amino acids. This chain's CDR3 is CAWSELGQGNYEQYF. The CDR3 DNA reads TGTGCCTGGAGTGAACTTGGACAGGGTAACTACGAGCAGTACTTC.

The chain employs TRBV5-1 and TRBJ2-1; D possibly corresponds to TRBD2 (5 bases). The germline V gene encodes CDR1 SGHRS and CDR2 YFSETQ. Trimming removed 0 bases at V and 7 bases at J, with 17 bases between. The CDR3 length is 16 residues. CDR3 in DNA: TGCGCCAGCAGCTTGGATCCAACTGGAGGTAGTAATGAGCAGTTCTTC. Encoded protein: CASSLDPTGGSNEQFF.